This T cell receptor (beta chain) was sequenced in a study of beta chain features in type 1 diabetes. V was shortened by 2 bases and J by 2 bases, with 10 bases between the two germline ends. The length of the CDR3 is 15 residues. CDR1 and CDR2 (germline): MNHNS, SASEGT. Reverse transcription of all isolated RNA meant that expressed TCRB transcripts were sequenced. Clones were read by immunoSEQ multiplex PCR, and TCRdb kept only the in-frame ones, dropping some. The sample lists approximately 400,000 clones, roughly 15% occurring once. General observations from the study: Shortening that was moderate but significant affected the TCRB CDR3s of Type 1 diabetes patients in all four CD4+ subsets.

A note on this clone: What it binds is not known.

The chain employs TRBV6-1 and TRBJ1-5; TRBD1 is a possible D gene (5 bases). The sequence came from a woman aged 18-29 years in good health. Specimen: naive CD4+ T cells from blood. CDR3 DNA sequence: TGTGCCAGCAGTGAACCCCCACAGGGCAATCAGCCCCAGCATTTT. This translates into CASSEPPQGNQPQHF.